The 8 T cell receptor beta chains below come from one sample, sequenced in a study of cytomegalovirus exposure and HLA in healthy donors (dated by TCRdb to about 2017). Library creation used the immunoSEQ multiplex PCR assay. A mixture of 60 forward primers for TCR Vbeta segments and 13 reverse primers for TCR Jbeta segments was used in the multiplex PCR. Held by TCRdb, this immuneACCESS table contains in-frame sequences only and omits some clones. Under half of the omission traces to an unresolved V gene where checked; the cause of the rest is unknown. Across this sample there are fewer than 120,000 clones, with around 85% seen only once. The top ten clones comprise about 6.8% of the sample. The sequenced sample was PBMCs. These receptors were obtained from a man aged 30-40 years in good health and CMV-seropositive.

V and J are TRBV2 and TRBJ2-3; the match to TRBD2 covers 10 bases. CDR1 and CDR2 from the germline V gene are SNHLY and FYNNEI. The CDR3 is 16 residues long. The J segment lost 1 base and the V segment lost 4 bases, leaving 5 bases of the junction unmatched. The CDR3, as DNA: TGTGCCAGCAGTGTGGCTCTAGCGGGGGGCACAGATACGCAGTATTTT. Translating it yields CASSVALAGGTDTQYF. Using reference TRBV2 and TRBJ2-3 for the parts outside the CDR3, the full variable domain is EPEVTQTPSHQVTQMGQEVILRCVPISNHLYFYWYRQILGQKVEFLVSFYNNEISEKSEIFDDQFSVERPDGSNFTLKIRSTKLEDSAMYFCASSVALAGGTDTQYFGPGTRLTVL.

This clone was recorded a few times. The chain couples TRBV19 to TRBJ1-1; 9 bases fit TRBD1. V shed 7 bases, J shed 0 bases, and the junction held 3 bases outside the gene matches. The CDR3 runs to 14 residues. CDR1 is LNHDA and CDR2 is SQIVND in the germline V gene (reference sequence). The CDR3 region is CASNDRGMNTEAFF. The DNA for the CDR3 is TGTGCCAGTAACGACAGGGGGATGAACACTGAAGCTTTCTTT.

This clone was seen a few times. The chain couples TRBV6-1 to TRBJ1-2; TRBD1 matches at 8 bases. CDR3 length: 13 residues. J lost 4 bases, V lost 5 bases, and 3 bases had no gene match. The V gene's germline CDR1 is MNHNS and CDR2 SASEGT. The CDR3: CASSPGGVYGYTF. The CDR3 nucleotides read TGTGCCAGCAGTCCAGGGGGCGTCTATGGCTACACCTTC.

The chain couples TRBV30 to TRBJ2-5; D call uncertain. Germline V gives CDR1 GTSNPN, CDR2 SVGIG (reference sequence). The CDR3 is 12 residues long. V lost 0 bases and J lost 4, with 6 bases in between. The CDR3 region is CAWSVRRETQYF. CDR3 nucleotides: TGTGCCTGGAGTGTGCGGCGAGAGACCCAGTACTTC.

The chain has TRBV9 and TRBJ2-1, with 11 bases fitting TRBD2. The CDR3 length is 15 residues. Trimming took 4 bases from V and 4 from J; bases not matched to a gene: 4. In germline, CDR1 is SGDLS, CDR2 YYNGEE. The CDR3 bases are TGTGCCAGCAGCCCTAGCGGGGGGCCTTACAATGAGCAGTTCTTC. As protein: CASSPSGGPYNEQFF.

The V and J genes are TRBV11-2 and TRBJ2-7, with a weak D call TRBD2 (6 bases). The CDR3 is made up of 13 amino acids. Germline CDR1 SGHAT, CDR2 FQNNGV. V was clipped by 1 base and J by 3 bases, with 7 bases between them. In DNA, the CDR3 is TGTGCCAGCAGCTTAGGGCGGGGCTACGAGCAGTACTTC. Translated: CASSLGRGYEQYF.

This chain uses TRBV15 with TRBJ1-5, with a possible D match to TRBD1 (5 bases). The germline V gene has CDR1 LNHNV and CDR2 YYDKDF (reference sequence). The V end lost 1 base, the J end lost 4 bases, and 5 bases lay between the germline ends. This CDR3 spans 13 amino acids. The CDR3 is CATSRAGNQPQHF. Written as DNA, the CDR3 is TGTGCCACCAGCAGAGCAGGGAATCAGCCCCAGCATTTT.

The J gene is TRBJ2-1, the V gene TRBV27, with D unresolved. Trimming stripped 2 bases from V and 0 bases from J, with 5 bases between. Per germline, CDR1 MNHEY and CDR2 SMNVEV (reference sequence). The length of the CDR3 is 14 residues. The CDR3 protein is CASSLTSSYNEQFF. The CDR3 region has the DNA TGTGCCAGCAGTTTAACGAGCTCCTACAATGAGCAGTTCTTC.